These 20 T cell receptor beta chains originate from one sample sequenced in a study of shared clonotypes between healthy human individuals. Generated by immunoSEQ multiplex PCR, the TCRdb table keeps only in-frame clones and is missing some. This table has about 980,000 clones, over 75% appearing once. Sequenced sample: memory CD4+ T cells sorted from blood. Subset given: CD45RA-negative fraction. The receptor source for this set is a man between 18 and 35 years old in good health.

J is TRBJ2-6 and V is TRBV30; the match to TRBD1 covers 9 bases. Looked up from germline, CDR1 is GTSNPN and CDR2 is SVGIG (reference sequence). The ends lost 1 base at V and 0 bases at J; junction bases unmatched: 1. The CDR3 spans 16 residues. CDR3 DNA: TGTGCCTGGAGTGAGGGACAGGGCTCTGGGGCCAACGTCCTGACTTTC. This gives the protein CAWSEGQGSGANVLTF.

The rearrangement uses TRBV5-4 and TRBJ1-2, with 9 bases lining up with TRBD1. Germline V lookup: CDR1 SGHNT, CDR2 YYREEE (reference sequence). The CDR3 has 15 residues. V shed 2 bases, J shed 5 bases, and the junction held 7 bases outside the gene matches. Here the CDR3 reads CASSFSVGQGYGYTF. CDR3 in DNA: TGTGCCAGCAGCTTTAGCGTCGGACAGGGGTATGGCTACACCTTC.

V gene TRBV13 combines with J gene TRBJ2-7, with a tentative D call TRBD2 (6 bases). Per the germline V gene, CDR1 is PRHDT and CDR2 is FYEKMQ (reference sequence). There are 17 residues in the CDR3. The V end was cut by 1 base, the J end by 5 bases, with 21 bases between. The CDR3 region is CASSLAQGAGRRNEQYF. The CDR3 DNA reads TGTGCCAGCAGCTTAGCACAAGGGGCAGGGAGGAGAAACGAGCAGTACTTC.

The chain links TRBV7-6 to TRBJ2-7; 11 bases map to TRBD2. Unmatched junction bases numbered 15, after V lost 5 bases and J lost 0 bases. Germline V gives CDR1 SGHVS, CDR2 FNYEAQ. The CDR3 spans 19 residues. CDR3 DNA sequence: TGTGCCAGCAGCCGAGGGACTAGCGGCGGGTCACTCCTCTCCTACGAGCAGTACTTC. This sequence encodes CASSRGTSGGSLLSYEQYF.

This clone was recorded only once. The chain recombines TRBV7-9 with TRBJ2-1; possible D gene TRBD1, 6 bases. The V end lost 5 bases, the J end lost 7 bases, and 18 bases lay between the germline ends. CDR1 is SEHNR and CDR2 is FQNEAQ in the germline V gene (reference sequence). This CDR3 comprises 15 residues. The CDR3 region has the DNA TGTGCCAGCAGCGCCCCCGGGACACTGGGAAATGAGCAGTTCTTC. Translation: CASSAPGTLGNEQFF.

Note on this clone: The sample holds other DNA sequences that translate to the same CDR3. The chain is built from TRBV2 and TRBJ2-2; D may be TRBD1 (6 bases). Germline V gene lookup returns CDR1 SNHLY and CDR2 FYNNEI. The V and J ends lost 4 bases and 2 bases respectively, with 8 bases between them. The CDR3 contains 14 residues. CDR3 amino acids: CASSAQGNTGELFF. DNA for the CDR3: TGTGCCAGCAGTGCACAGGGTAACACCGGGGAGCTGTTTTTT.

This clone was counted only a few times. The genes are TRBV15 and TRBJ2-1; 7 nucleotides align to TRBD1. The V gene end was trimmed by 4 bases and the J gene end by 5 bases; junction bases not matched to a gene: 8. Per germline, CDR1 LNHNV and CDR2 YYDKDF (reference sequence). The CDR3 spans 15 residues. The CDR3 DNA reads as TGTGCCACCAGCACAAAAACACAGGGGCACAATGAGCAGTTCTTC. Its translation: CATSTKTQGHNEQFF.

The table lists this clone with a count of one. The gene calls are TRBV7-2 and TRBJ2-7; 9 bases map to TRBD1. Germline V CDR1 and CDR2: SGHTA, FQGNSA. With V trimmed by 2 bases and J by 5 bases, 7 bases remained unmatched. There are 15 residues in the CDR3. The CDR3 DNA reads TGTGCCAGCAGCTTAAAAGGACAGGGGATCCACGAGCAGTACTTC. Encoded protein: CASSLKGQGIHEQYF.

The CDR3 coding sequence is TGTGCCAGCAGTACAGGGTTACAGCAGCCCCAGCATTTT. Its protein product is CASSTGLQQPQHF. The genes are TRBV28 and TRBJ1-5; D may be TRBD1 (6 bases). The germline CDR1 and CDR2 sequences are MDHEN and SYDVKM. Trimming removed 5 bases at V and 7 bases at J, with 12 bases between. This CDR3 is built from 13 residues.

The gene calls are TRBV5-8 and TRBJ2-7; D possibly uses TRBD1 or TRBD2 (6 bases each). The CDR3 totals 19 residues. The germline V and J ends were trimmed by 4 bases and 3 bases, with 29 bases remaining between them. Germline V gene sequence: CDR1 SGHTS, CDR2 YDEGEE. The chain's CDR3 is CASSRFRGDLTLNDYEQYF. The CDR3 bases are TGTGCCAGCAGCCGGTTTAGGGGGGACCTCACATTGAATGACTACGAGCAGTACTTC.

The chain couples TRBV5-1 to TRBJ2-1, with D perhaps assigned TRBD1 or TRBD2 (5 bases each). Germline CDR1 and CDR2: SGHRS and YFSETQ. The CDR3 contains 16 residues. V shed 0 bases and J shed 6 bases, with 16 bases lying between them. CDR3 amino acids: CASSLAGTHQSNEQFF. In DNA form, the CDR3 reads TGCGCCAGCAGCTTGGCCGGGACCCACCAGAGCAATGAGCAGTTCTTC.

This clone was counted between two and nine times. This sequence joins TRBV7-9 and TRBJ2-2; D call uncertain. Germline CDR1 SEHNR, CDR2 FQNEAQ (reference sequence). The CDR3 runs 15 residues. V was trimmed by 1 base and J by 0 bases, leaving 6 bases between them. For the CDR3, the DNA is TGTGCCAGCAGCTTAGGGGGTTCGAACACCGGGGAGCTGTTTTTT. Translation: CASSLGGSNTGELFF.

The chain combines TRBV10-3 with TRBJ1-2; no firm D call. Deletions cut 0 bases from V and 8 bases from J, with 13 bases between. Per germline, CDR1 ENHRY and CDR2 SYGVKD. This CDR3 has 14 amino acids. The CDR3 region is CAISESMSQVGYTF. The DNA of the CDR3 is TGTGCCATCAGTGAGTCGATGTCCCAAGTCGGCTACACCTTC.

J is TRBJ1-3 and V is TRBV6-1; D is unresolved. V was cut by 2 bases and J by 4 bases, with 9 bases left in between. Germline lookup yields CDR1 MNHNS and CDR2 SASEGT. The CDR3 extends over 14 amino acids. CDR3 bases: TGTGCCAGCAGTGAAAATACGGCCGGAAACACCATATATTTT. Translating gives CASSENTAGNTIYF.

J is TRBJ1-5 and V is TRBV2; D unresolved. Germline-derived CDR1 and CDR2 are SNHLY and FYNNEI. The CDR3 loop spans 12 amino acids. V lost 7 bases to trimming and J lost 4 bases, with 8 bases between them. The CDR3 loop is CASNQGNQPQHF. CDR3 coding DNA: TGTGCCAGCAATCAAGGGAATCAGCCCCAGCATTTT.

A remark on this clone: The same CDR3 also results from other DNA sequences found in this sample. The V gene is TRBV19, the J gene TRBJ1-1, with a tentative D call TRBD1 (6 bases). CDR1 LNHDA and CDR2 SQIVND come from the germline V gene (reference sequence). V gave up 7 bases and J gave up 5 bases, with 14 bases separating them. CDR3 length: 13 amino acids. The DNA for the CDR3 is TGTGCCAGTATAGGGAAGGGGGGTACTGAAGCTTTCTTT. Translation gives CASIGKGGTEAFF.

The chain has TRBV28 and TRBJ1-2, with a tentative D call TRBD1 (5 bases). Trimming took off 8 bases at V and 3 bases at J, with 10 bases between the two ends. Germline values: CDR1 MDHEN, CDR2 SYDVKM. The CDR3 contains 12 residues. The CDR3, as DNA: TGTGCCAGCGGGGGTTCCTACTATGGCTACACCTTC. This sequence encodes CASGGSYYGYTF.

V usage is TRBV4-1 and J usage is TRBJ2-1; TRBD2 aligns across 8 bases. The CDR3 loop spans 17 amino acids. V lost 2 bases, J lost 7 bases, and 13 bases stayed unmatched. Germline V CDR1 and CDR2: MGHRA, YSYEKL. CDR3 in amino acids: CASSQPSGRGVHNEQFF. The CDR3 nucleotides read TGCGCCAGCAGCCAACCCTCGGGGCGGGGGGTCCATAATGAGCAGTTCTTC.

The CDR3 reads CASSELTGVGEKLFF. CDR3 sequence (DNA): TGTGCCAGCAGTGAATTGACAGGGGTGGGTGAAAAACTGTTTTTT. The genes are TRBV25-1 and TRBJ1-4; 8 bases map to TRBD1. CDR1 and CDR2 from the germline V gene are MGHDK and SYGVNS. This CDR3 spans 15 amino acids. J lost 7 bases, V lost 1 base, and 5 bases had no gene match.

For this clone: Other DNA sequences in the sample encode the same CDR3. The J gene is TRBJ2-2, the V gene TRBV5-6; maybe TRBD2 (6 bases). Germline-derived CDR1 and CDR2 are SGHDT and YYEEEE. Trimming removed 4 bases at V and 4 bases at J, with 14 bases between. The CDR3 runs 15 residues. In DNA form, the CDR3 reads TGTGCCAGCAGCCCCGGGCTGGGGGGCACCGGGGAGCTGTTTTTT. Translating it yields CASSPGLGGTGELFF.